One sample yielded the 15 T cell receptor beta chains listed below, sequenced in a study of T cell responses to AZD1222 COVID-19 vaccine (TCRdb year 2021). The library was built by means of the immunoSEQ multiplex PCR assay. Imported from immuneACCESS, the table was reduced by TCRdb to in-frame sequences with V and J called. These copies leave out some clones; in studies compared against another copy, an unresolved V gene accounts for under half, and the cause of the remainder is not known. The sample records approximately 52,000 clones, around 90% of which are singletons. Roughly 2.5% of the sample is in the top ten clones. The time point label, read with the paper, signifies: about 28 days (+/-7) after the second vaccine dose. The starting material was peripheral blood, obtained 28 days after the second AZD1222 dose. These receptors all stem from an adult who received the AZD1222 COVID-19 vaccine.

The chain employs TRBV30 and TRBJ1-6, with D unresolved. Germline-derived CDR1 and CDR2 are GTSNPN and SVGIG (reference sequence). V was clipped by 4 bases and J by 6 bases, with 10 bases between them. The CDR3 covers 13 residues. In DNA form, the CDR3 reads TGTGCCTGGATCGGGGATGGTAATTCACCCCTCCACTTT. It codes for CAWIGDGNSPLHF.

The chain recombines TRBV28 with TRBJ1-6; D is perhaps TRBD1 (5 bases). The V gene lost 10 bases and the J gene lost 0 bases, with 19 bases spanning the gap. The CDR3 contains 17 residues. The germline CDR1 and CDR2 sequences are MDHEN and SYDVKM. Here the CDR3 DNA reads TGTGCCACCCTTCATGGGGGGGGAAGCTCCTATAATTCACCCCTCCACTTT. It specifies CATLHGGGSSYNSPLHF.

This chain links TRBV3-1 (or the pseudogene TRBV3-2) with TRBJ2-3; 9 nucleotides line up with TRBD1. Germline CDR1 reads LGHDT; CDR2 reads YNNKEL (reference sequence). CDR3 length: 16 amino acids. Losses at the gene ends were 2 bases for V and 3 bases for J; bases not matched to a gene: 6. The CDR3 loop reads CASSQWTGAGTDTQYF. CDR3 DNA sequence: TGTGCCAGCAGCCAATGGACAGGGGCGGGAACAGATACGCAGTATTTT.

V gene TRBV7-3 combines with J gene TRBJ2-1, with 11 bases fitting TRBD2. The CDR3 extends over 14 amino acids. J gave up 10 bases and V 6 bases, and 8 bases lay outside the gene matches. Germline assignment: CDR1 SGHTA and CDR2 FQGTGA. The CDR3 nucleotides read TGTGCCAGCAGTTTACTAGCGGGAGTTGGGGAGCAGTTCTTC. It translates to CASSLLAGVGEQFF. The variable domain in full, with the rest retrieved from reference TRBV7-3 and TRBJ2-1, is GAGVSQTPSNKVTEKGKYVELRCDPISGHTALYWYRQSLGQGPEFLIYFQGTGAADDSGLPNDRFFAVRPEGSVSTLKIQRTERGDSAVYLCASSLLAGVGEQFFGPGTRLTVL.

This clone has a handful of counts. The chain couples TRBV11-1 to TRBJ1-1; D is undetermined. CDR1 SGHAT and CDR2 FQDESV come from the germline V gene (reference sequence). V lost 1 base and J lost 4, with 10 bases in between. The CDR3 totals 14 residues. The CDR3 loop reads CASSLERAGTEAFF. CDR3 nucleotides: TGTGCCAGCAGCTTAGAGAGGGCGGGCACTGAAGCTTTCTTT.

The rearrangement joins TRBV7-3 to TRBJ2-1, with D possibly TRBD2 on 6 matching bases. The germline V and J ends were trimmed by 5 bases and 6 bases, with 14 bases remaining between them. The germline gives CDR1 SGHTA, CDR2 FQGTGA. CDR3 length: 14 residues. The CDR3 loop is CASSPRGRINEQFF. Written as DNA, the CDR3 is TGTGCCAGCAGCCCCCGGGGGAGAATCAATGAGCAGTTCTTC.

In DNA form, the CDR3 reads TGTGCCAGCAGCGTGCTGACTGGGCCAGATACGCAGTATTTT. Encoded protein: CASSVLTGPDTQYF. V usage is TRBV9 and J usage is TRBJ2-3; no firm D call. Germline V gene lookup returns CDR1 SGDLS and CDR2 YYNGEE. The CDR3 is 14 amino acids. The V end was cut by 2 bases, the J end by 4 bases, with 11 bases between.

This chain connects TRBV18 to TRBJ1-2; 8 nucleotides agree with TRBD1. V gave up 1 base and J gave up 4 bases; unmatched junction bases: 11. Germline values: CDR1 KGHSH, CDR2 LQKENI. This CDR3 has 17 amino acids. The CDR3 protein is CASSPQTGERASYGYTF. The CDR3, as DNA: TGTGCCAGCTCACCACAGACAGGGGAAAGGGCCTCCTATGGCTACACCTTC.

V usage is TRBV29-1 and J usage is TRBJ2-1; D not resolved. V was shortened by 2 bases and J by 15 bases, with 14 bases between the two germline ends. Germline assignment: CDR1 SQVTM and CDR2 ANQGSEA. The CDR3 loop spans 11 amino acids. The CDR3 sequence: CSVERAVGRFF. The CDR3 DNA reads TGCAGCGTTGAAAGGGCCGTTGGGCGGTTCTTC.

This sequence joins TRBV6-5 and TRBJ1-5; D remains unclear. Trimming took 2 bases from V and 0 from J, leaving 8 bases between them. Germline V lookup: CDR1 MNHEY, CDR2 SVGAGI. The CDR3 length is 15 residues. Here the CDR3 reads CASSYERYSNQPQHF. Written as DNA, the CDR3 is TGTGCCAGCAGTTACGAGAGGTATAGCAATCAGCCCCAGCATTTT.

The genes are TRBV7-8 and TRBJ1-1; TRBD1 matches at 8 bases. Germline assignment: CDR1 SGHVS and CDR2 FQNEAQ. The CDR3 is 15 residues long. V lost 2 bases, J lost 6 bases, and 8 bases stayed unmatched. The CDR3 spells CASSLPGQGLAEAFF. CDR3 nucleotide sequence: TGTGCCAGCAGCTTACCCGGACAGGGACTGGCTGAAGCTTTCTTT.

The chain recombines TRBV18 with TRBJ2-7; TRBD1 matches at 8 bases. V gave up 4 bases and J gave up 5 bases; unmatched junction bases: 7. This CDR3 has 14 residues. Germline V lookup: CDR1 KGHSH, CDR2 LQKENI. CDR3 nucleotides: TGTGCCAGCTCACGGTCAGGGGGCGAAAACGAGCAGTACTTC. It codes for CASSRSGGENEQYF.

This chain links TRBV6-2 or TRBV6-3 with TRBJ2-7; D possibly uses TRBD1 or TRBD2 (5 bases each). This CDR3 comprises 11 residues. The germline CDR1 and CDR2 sequences are MNHEY and SVGEGT. V gave up 6 bases and J gave up 6 bases, with 9 bases separating them. The CDR3 DNA is TGTGCCAGCAGCCCCGGGACCGAGCAGTACTTC. This encodes CASSPGTEQYF.

V and J are TRBV5-1 and TRBJ2-2; 7 nucleotides agree with TRBD1. Germline V gene sequence: CDR1 SGHRS, CDR2 YFSETQ. The CDR3 loop spans 16 amino acids. Trimming removed 2 bases from V and 0 bases from J; junction bases left unmatched: 4. The CDR3 bases are TGCGCCAGCAGCTTAGACAGGGTTACGAACACCGGGGAGCTGTTTTTT. This gives the protein CASSLDRVTNTGELFF.

This clone has more than one count but fewer than ten. This chain links TRBV6-1 with TRBJ2-2; TRBD2 might be the D (5 bases). Germline CDR1 is MNHNS and CDR2 is SASEGT. Trimming removed 3 bases from V and 7 bases from J, with 18 bases in between. The CDR3 loop spans 16 amino acids. The CDR3 sequence: CASSEASRGRRGELFF. CDR3 nucleotides: TGTGCCAGCAGTGAGGCCTCCCGCGGGCGACGCGGGGAGCTGTTTTTT.